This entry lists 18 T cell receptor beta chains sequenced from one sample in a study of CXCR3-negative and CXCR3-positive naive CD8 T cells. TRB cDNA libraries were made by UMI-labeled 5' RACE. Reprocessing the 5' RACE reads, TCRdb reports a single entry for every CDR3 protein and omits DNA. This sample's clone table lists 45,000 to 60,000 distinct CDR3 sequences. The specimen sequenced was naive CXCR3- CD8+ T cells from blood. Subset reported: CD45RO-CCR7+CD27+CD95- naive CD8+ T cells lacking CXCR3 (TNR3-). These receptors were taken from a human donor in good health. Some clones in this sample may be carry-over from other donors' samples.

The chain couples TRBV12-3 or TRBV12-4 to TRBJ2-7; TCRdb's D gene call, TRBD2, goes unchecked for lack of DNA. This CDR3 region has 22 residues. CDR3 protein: CASSLAQNQGLAGADFPYEQYF.

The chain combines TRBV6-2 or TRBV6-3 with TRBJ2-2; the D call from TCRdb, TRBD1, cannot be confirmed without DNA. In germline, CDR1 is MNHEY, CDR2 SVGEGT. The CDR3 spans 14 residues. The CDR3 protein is CASSDRPNTGELFF.

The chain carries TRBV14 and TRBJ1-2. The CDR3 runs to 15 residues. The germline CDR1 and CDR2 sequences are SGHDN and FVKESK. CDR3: CASSQGPMANYGYTF.

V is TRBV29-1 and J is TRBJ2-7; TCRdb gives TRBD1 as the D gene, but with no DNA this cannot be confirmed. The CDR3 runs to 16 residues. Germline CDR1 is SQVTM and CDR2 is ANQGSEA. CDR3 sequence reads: CSVEALAGTGAYEQYF.

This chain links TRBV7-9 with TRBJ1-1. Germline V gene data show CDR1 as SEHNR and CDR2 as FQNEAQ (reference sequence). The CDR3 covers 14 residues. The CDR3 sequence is CASSLSGGRTEAFF.

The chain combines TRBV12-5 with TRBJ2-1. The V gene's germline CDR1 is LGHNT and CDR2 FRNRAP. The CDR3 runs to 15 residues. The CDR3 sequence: CASGLGTSSYNEQFF.

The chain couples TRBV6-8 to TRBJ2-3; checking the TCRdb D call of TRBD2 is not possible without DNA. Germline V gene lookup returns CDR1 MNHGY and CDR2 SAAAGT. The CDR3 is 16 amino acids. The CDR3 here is CASSYSLAGCTDTQYF.

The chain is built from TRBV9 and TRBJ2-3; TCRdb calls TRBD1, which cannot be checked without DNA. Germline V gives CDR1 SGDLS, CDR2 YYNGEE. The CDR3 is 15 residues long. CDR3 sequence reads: CASSYGGALTDTQYF. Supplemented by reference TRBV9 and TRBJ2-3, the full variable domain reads DSGVTQTPKHLITATGQRVTLRCSPRSGDLSVYWYQQSLDQGLQFLIQYYNGEERAKGNILERFSAQQFPDLHSELNLSSLELGDSALYFCASSYGGALTDTQYFGPGTRLTVL.

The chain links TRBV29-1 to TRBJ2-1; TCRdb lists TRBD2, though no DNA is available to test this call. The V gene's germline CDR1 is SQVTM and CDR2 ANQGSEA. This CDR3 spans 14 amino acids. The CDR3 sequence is CSVAPSGGHSEQFF.

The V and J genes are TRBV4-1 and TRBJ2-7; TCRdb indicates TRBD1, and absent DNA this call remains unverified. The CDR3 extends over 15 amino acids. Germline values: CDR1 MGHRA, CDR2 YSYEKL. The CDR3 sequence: CASSHPGQGTHEQYF.

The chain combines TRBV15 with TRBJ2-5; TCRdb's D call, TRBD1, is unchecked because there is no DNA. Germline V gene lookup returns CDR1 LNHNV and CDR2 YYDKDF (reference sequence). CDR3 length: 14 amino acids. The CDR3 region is CATFAPGGQETQYF.

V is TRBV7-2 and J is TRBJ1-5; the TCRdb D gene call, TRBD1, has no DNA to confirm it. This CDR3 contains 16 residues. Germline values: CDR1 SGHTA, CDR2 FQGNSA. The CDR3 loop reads CASSSLDRASNQPQHF.

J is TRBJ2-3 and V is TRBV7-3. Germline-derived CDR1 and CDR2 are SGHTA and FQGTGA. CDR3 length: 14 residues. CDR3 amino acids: CASSLTGSVDTRYF.

The CDR3 loop is CASRYGSSAYEQYF. The V gene is TRBV27, the J gene TRBJ2-7. The germline V gene has CDR1 MNHEY and CDR2 SMNVEV (reference sequence). This CDR3 is built from 14 residues.

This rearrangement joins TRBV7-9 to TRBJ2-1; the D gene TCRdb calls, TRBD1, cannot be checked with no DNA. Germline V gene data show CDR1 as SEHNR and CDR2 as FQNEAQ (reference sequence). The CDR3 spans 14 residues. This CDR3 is CASSLRGDHNEQFF.

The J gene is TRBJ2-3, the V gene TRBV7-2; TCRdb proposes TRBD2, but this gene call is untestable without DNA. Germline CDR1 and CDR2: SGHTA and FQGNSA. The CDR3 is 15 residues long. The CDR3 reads CASSELAGGGETQYF.

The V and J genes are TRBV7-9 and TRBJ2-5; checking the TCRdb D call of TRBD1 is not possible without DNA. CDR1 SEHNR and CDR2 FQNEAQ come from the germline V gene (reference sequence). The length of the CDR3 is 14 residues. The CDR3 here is CASSPSGAGETQYF.

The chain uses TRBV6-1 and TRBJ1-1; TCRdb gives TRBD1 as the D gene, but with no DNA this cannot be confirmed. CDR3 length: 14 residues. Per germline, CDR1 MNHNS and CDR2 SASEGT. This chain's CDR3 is CAIKVGTGQTEAFF.